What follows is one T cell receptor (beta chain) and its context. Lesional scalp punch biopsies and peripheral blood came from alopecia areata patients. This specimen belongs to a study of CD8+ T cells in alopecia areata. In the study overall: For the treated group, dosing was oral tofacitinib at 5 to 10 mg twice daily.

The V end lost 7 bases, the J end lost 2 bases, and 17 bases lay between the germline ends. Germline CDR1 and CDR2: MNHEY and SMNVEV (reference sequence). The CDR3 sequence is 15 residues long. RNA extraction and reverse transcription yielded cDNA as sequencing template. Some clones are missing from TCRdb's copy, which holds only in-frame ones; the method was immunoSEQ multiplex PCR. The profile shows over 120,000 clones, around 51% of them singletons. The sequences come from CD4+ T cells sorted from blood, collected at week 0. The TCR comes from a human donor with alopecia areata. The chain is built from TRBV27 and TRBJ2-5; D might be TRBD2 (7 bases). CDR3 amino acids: CASMLQGAGQETQYF. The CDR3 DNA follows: TGTGCCAGCATGTTACAGGGAGCGGGACAAGAGACCCAGTACTTC.